Shown below are 23 T cell receptor beta chains from a single sample sequenced in a study of CD8+ T cells in alopecia areata. RNA extraction and reverse transcription yielded cDNA as sequencing template. This table comes from immunoSEQ multiplex PCR, and its TCRdb copy is limited to in-frame clones, with some not included. Sampling found 90,000 to 130,000 clones, none seen once. The sequenced sample consisted of lesional skin. The receptors were gathered from a C3H/HeJ mouse with alopecia areata. The strain's MHC haplotype is H2-k.

This clone came up a few times. Genes and germline come from the mouse. The read terminates 4 residues ahead of where the CDR3 ends, so the germline J gene completes it. The V and J genes are TRBV14 and TRBJ2-1; tentatively, D is TRBD2 (5 bases). Germline V gives CDR1 SGHDT, CDR2 FRDEAV. CDR3 length: 15 amino acids. V lost 0 bases and J 1 base, leaving 8 bases between the germline ends. CDR3 DNA (partial): TGTGCCAGCAGTTTCTATCCTGGGAACTATGCT. It is translated as CASSFYPGNYA. The CDR3, in full, reads CASSFYPGNYAEQFF.

This clone was observed a few times. Genes and germline come from the mouse. The read terminates 4 residues before the CDR3 end, so the remaining end is supplied by the germline J gene. The chain uses TRBV19 and TRBJ1-1; 8 nucleotides line up with TRBD1. The CDR3 consists of 13 residues. Germline V gene data show CDR1 as FNHDT and CDR2 as SITEND (reference sequence). With 4 bases clipped from V and 4 bases from J, the junction kept 3 bases outside the gene matches. CDR3 region: CASSDRGSTEVFF. The CDR3 DNA, read in part, is TGTGCCAGCAGTGACAGGGGATCCACA.

Comments on this clone: Mouse germline and gene names are used. The read terminates 4 residues before the CDR3 end, so the remaining end is supplied by the germline J gene. The chain has TRBV13-3 and TRBJ1-4; 11 bases are a match to TRBD1. From germline, CDR1 is NNHDY and CDR2 SYVADS. The CDR3 is made up of 15 amino acids. The part of the CDR3 DNA that was read is TGTGCCAGCAGCGCCGGGACAGGGGGTTCCGAA. This encodes CASSAGTGGSE. The entire CDR3 protein reads CASSAGTGGSERLFF.

This clone was seen only a few times. TCRdb's protein and the translated DNA diverge at residue 11; the protein reported here is the translation of the DNA. Gene names denote mouse genes. The CDR3 end is not reached by the read, which stops 3 residues before it; the germline J gene fills it in. The chain recombines TRBV5 with TRBJ1-6; 8 bases match TRBD1. TRBJ1-6 is classed as an ORF, of uncertain function. V lost 4 bases to trimming and J lost 5 bases; unmatched junction nucleotides: 1. The CDR3 extends over 14 amino acids. Germline CDR1 and CDR2: LGHNA and YNLKQL (reference sequence). CDR3 DNA, as far as it was read: TGTGCCAGCAGCCCGGACAGGGATAATTCGCCC. It codes for CASSPDRDNSP. In full, the CDR3 is CASSPDRDNSPLYF.

This clone was detected a few times. Gene and germline names: mouse. The read terminates 4 residues ahead of where the CDR3 ends, so the germline J gene completes it. The rearrangement uses TRBV13-3 and TRBJ1-2; 7 nucleotides line up with TRBD1. The length of the CDR3 is 16 residues. The trim removed 0 bases at V and 1 base at J, leaving 6 bases unmatched. Germline V gene sequence: CDR1 NNHDY, CDR2 SYVADS. CDR3 DNA (partial): TGTGCCAGCAGTGATGCGAAGGGGGCCCTAAACTCC. Protein product: CASSDAKGALNS. Given in full, the CDR3 is CASSDAKGALNSDYTF.

This clone appeared many times. All gene names here are mouse names. The read ends 4 residues early relative to the CDR3; the germline J gene fills the gap. This chain joins TRBV1 and TRBJ2-3; weak D call: TRBD1 (5 bases). Looked up from germline, CDR1 is NSQYPW and CDR2 is LRSPGD (reference sequence). V lost 1 base, J lost 0 bases, and 11 bases lay in between. The CDR3 is made up of 16 amino acids. Incomplete CDR3 DNA: TGCACCTGCAGTGCAGGGACAAAATCTAGTGCAGAA. This encodes CTCSAGTKSSAE. The complete CDR3 reads CTCSAGTKSSAETLYF. Looking up the rest from reference TRBV1 and TRBJ2-3 gives the full variable domain: VTLLEQNPRWRLVPRGQAVNLRCILKNSQYPWMSWYQQDLQKQLQWLFTLRSPGDKEVKSLPGADYLATRVTDTELRLQVANMSQGRTLYCTCSAGTKSSAETLYFGSGTRLTVL.

This clone was recorded a few times. All gene names here are mouse names. CDR3 DNA (partial): TGTGCCAGCAGCGCAGGACTGGGGCCTAGTGCAGAA. Protein product: CASSAGLGPSAE. The entire CDR3 sequence reads CASSAGLGPSAETLYF. The chain combines TRBV13-1 with TRBJ2-3; TRBD2 matches at 9 bases. The CDR3 is cut off 4 residues early in the read; its end comes from the germline J gene. V shed 5 bases and J 0 bases; nucleotides not matched to a gene: 7. The CDR3 consists of 16 residues. Germline V gene sequence: CDR1 NSHNY, CDR2 SYGAGN.

A word on this clone: Gene names are the mouse ones. Coverage ceases 4 residues before the CDR3 finishes, and the germline J gene fills in the end. This chain connects TRBV1 to TRBJ1-4, with TRBD1 matching 9 bases. V gave up 2 bases and J gave up 5 bases; unmatched junction bases: 6. This CDR3 is built from 16 residues. The germline V gene encodes CDR1 NSQYPW and CDR2 LRSPGD (reference sequence). The DNA read from the CDR3 is TGCACCTGCAGTGCATCCGGGACAGGGCCGAACGAA. Protein sequence: CTCSASGTGPNE. The whole CDR3 region reads CTCSASGTGPNERLFF.

This clone was counted between two and nine times. Gene names are the mouse ones. The read falls 4 residues short of the CDR3 end, and the missing part is taken from the germline J gene. The chain recombines TRBV1 with TRBJ2-3; no clear D. Germline V gives CDR1 NSQYPW, CDR2 LRSPGD (reference sequence). The V end was cut by 1 base, the J end by 1 base, with 12 bases between. This CDR3 region has 16 residues. The CDR3 loop is CTCSAVGREGAETLYF. The DNA read from the CDR3 is TGCACCTGCAGTGCAGTAGGTAGAGAGGGTGCAGAA.

Of note for this clone: Germline and genes: mouse. Partial CDR3 DNA: TGCACCTGCAGTGCAGATCGGGGGGGCGCGATCCAAGAC. It is translated as CTCSADRGGAIQD. In full, the CDR3 is CTCSADRGGAIQDTQYF. The rearrangement links TRBV1 to TRBJ2-5, with 8 bases lining up with TRBD2. The read stops 4 residues short of the end of the CDR3; the missing end is completed from the germline J gene. Germline CDR1 reads NSQYPW; CDR2 reads LRSPGD (reference sequence). The junction had 7 bases not matched to a gene; V was cut back by 0 bases and J by 2 bases. This CDR3 has 17 residues.

Remarks on this clone: There is a difference at residue 13 between the TCRdb protein and the DNA translation, so the protein given here was translated from the DNA. The gene names given are mouse names. The covered CDR3 bases are TGTGCCAGCAGTCCCCTAAACAATTCCTATAATTCGCCC. Protein product: CASSPLNNSYNSP. The full-length CDR3 reads as CASSPLNNSYNSPLYF. The rearrangement links TRBV13-3 to TRBJ1-6, with no clear D. The read gets to within 3 residues of the CDR3 end, and the germline J gene fills in the rest. TRBJ1-6 is known as an ORF, though its function is uncertain. The CDR3 extends over 16 amino acids. Between the trimmed V and J ends, which lost 4 bases and 0 bases, there was a span of 11 bases. Germline CDR1 reads NNHDY; CDR2 reads SYVADS.

This clone was found a few times. Genes and germline are mouse. The DNA ends 4 residues before the CDR3 does, and the rest of the CDR3 is filled in from the germline J gene. The rearrangement links TRBV13-3 to TRBJ1-1, with D possibly being TRBD1 (6 bases). The CDR3 is 13 amino acids. Germline V gene data show CDR1 as NNHDY and CDR2 as SYVADS. The CDR3 loop reads CASSIGGAREVFF. Incomplete CDR3 DNA: TGTGCCAGCAGTATTGGGGGGGCGAGA.

This clone was counted only a few times. The genes and germline here are from mouse. The read stops 4 residues short of the end of the CDR3; the missing end is completed from the germline J gene. The rearrangement joins TRBV19 to TRBJ2-1, with a weak D call TRBD1 (5 bases). The CDR3 runs to 15 residues. Trimming left V 6 bases short and J 1 base short, with 14 bases between. Germline V CDR1 and CDR2: FNHDT, SITEND (reference sequence). CDR3 DNA, as far as it was read: TGTGCCAGCACCGAATTCCAGGGAAACTATGCT. Translating it yields CASTEFQGNYA. The full CDR3 reads CASTEFQGNYAEQFF.

Note on this clone: All gene names here are mouse names. The sequence runs out 4 residues before the end of the CDR3; the remainder is reconstructed from the germline J gene. The chain joins TRBV13-3 to TRBJ2-7; 12 nucleotides agree with TRBD2. The CDR3 consists of 16 residues. Germline values: CDR1 NNHDY, CDR2 SYVADS. Germline trimming cut 3 bases from V and 3 bases from J; bases unmatched to any gene: 7. The CDR3 bases that were read are TGTGCCAGCAGTGTACGGACTGGGGGGGTCCTCTAT. It yields the protein CASSVRTGGVLY. In full, the CDR3 reads CASSVRTGGVLYEQYF.

Comments on this clone: Mouse germline and gene names are used. Read sequence stops 4 residues before the CDR3 end, and the germline J gene provides the missing end. J is TRBJ2-1 and V is TRBV13-3; perhaps TRBD2 as D (5 bases). The CDR3 sequence is 15 residues long. The V and J ends lost 2 bases and 0 bases respectively, with 9 bases between them. Germline V gene sequence: CDR1 NNHDY, CDR2 SYVADS. The CDR3 reads CASSESGNNYAEQFF. The sequenced CDR3 bases are TGTGCCAGCAGTGAATCTGGGAATAACTATGCT.

As regards this clone: The database protein in TCRdb disagrees with the DNA translation at residue 12; the sequence shown here was translated from the DNA. These gene names are mouse names. With the read ending 3 residues before the CDR3 end, the germline J gene is used to fill in that end. The genes are TRBV13-3 and TRBJ1-6; 11 bases fit TRBD1. TRBJ1-6 is assigned to the ORF class and has an uncertain function. The V gene's germline CDR1 is NNHDY and CDR2 SYVADS. After removal of 1 base from V and 8 bases from J, the junction contained 2 bases not matched to a gene. The CDR3 sequence is 15 residues long. The CDR3 protein is CASSDRTGGHSPLYF. The sequenced CDR3 bases are TGTGCCAGCAGTGATAGGACAGGGGGCCATTCGCCC.

This clone was counted between two and nine times. Germline and genes here are mouse. Coverage ceases 4 residues before the CDR3 finishes, and the germline J gene fills in the end. The V gene is TRBV13-3, the J gene TRBJ2-4; D not certain. CDR1 NNHDY and CDR2 SYVADS come from the germline V gene. The CDR3 spans 14 residues. With 5 bases removed from V and 0 bases from J, the gap between germline ends came to 10 bases. The CDR3 sequence: CASSVTSSQNTLYF. The covered CDR3 bases are TGTGCCAGCAGCGTGACTTCTAGTCAAAAC.

The table lists this clone with a few counts. The gene symbols are mouse symbols. With the read ending 4 residues before the CDR3 end, the germline J gene is used to fill in that end. The chain uses TRBV13-3 and TRBJ2-5, with 7 bases lining up with TRBD1. This CDR3 contains 14 residues. Germline values: CDR1 NNHDY, CDR2 SYVADS. The CDR3 region is CASSVAGGRDTQYF. The part of the CDR3 DNA that was read is TGTGCCAGCAGTGTGGCAGGGGGAAGAGAC.

This clone occurred a few times. Here the gene names and germline are mouse. The sequence runs out 4 residues before the end of the CDR3; the remainder is reconstructed from the germline J gene. The gene calls are TRBV2 and TRBJ2-2; D is unclear. V lost 1 base, J lost 0 bases, and 6 bases lay in between. Germline assignment: CDR1 LGHNA and CDR2 YSYQKL. The length of the CDR3 is 15 residues. CDR3 amino acids: CASSQVQANTGQLYF. Partial CDR3 DNA: TGTGCCAGCAGCCAAGTCCAGGCAAACACCGGG.

The sample holds a few counts of this clone. The genes and germline here are from mouse. The sequence runs out 4 residues before the end of the CDR3; the remainder is reconstructed from the germline J gene. The genes are TRBV13-1 and TRBJ2-1; TRBD2 matches 10 bases. The length of the CDR3 is 16 residues. From germline, CDR1 is NSHNY and CDR2 SYGAGN. Trimming took 3 bases from V and 3 from J; bases not matched to a gene: 6. The CDR3 here is CASSVGLGSFYAEQFF. The CDR3 bases that were read are TGTGCCAGCAGTGTGGGACTGGGGAGTTTCTATGCT.

Concerning this clone: Gene and germline names: mouse. The missing CDR3 end, 4 residues past where the read stops, is filled in from the germline J gene. The chain combines TRBV13-3 with TRBJ2-5, with 7 bases aligning to TRBD2. Trimming cost V 7 bases and J 3 bases; bases outside gene matches: 2. The CDR3 sequence is 12 residues long. Germline V gives CDR1 NNHDY, CDR2 SYVADS. CDR3 bases read: TGTGCCAGCGGACTGGCGCAAGAC. Its protein product is CASGLAQD. In full, the CDR3 reads CASGLAQDTQYF. Based on the CDR3 plus reference TRBV13-3 and TRBJ2-5, the full variable domain is EAAVTQSPRSKVAVTGGKVTLSCHQTNNHDYMYWYRQDTGHGLRLIHYSYVADSTEKGDIPDGYKASRPSQENFSLILELASLSQTAVYFCASGLAQDTQYFGPGTRLLVL.

Remarks on this clone: The genes and germline here are from mouse. The CDR3 reads CTCSAGGLEDTQYF. The sequenced part of the CDR3 DNA is TGCACCTGCAGTGCAGGGGGACTGGAAGAC. The chain combines TRBV1 with TRBJ2-5; 8 bases align to TRBD2. The sequenced fragment ends 4 residues before the CDR3 boundary, so the rest is inferred from the germline J gene. The CDR3 sequence is 14 residues long. The germline CDR1 and CDR2 sequences are NSQYPW and LRSPGD (reference sequence).

There are a few counts of this clone. The listed genes are named as in mouse. With the read ending 4 residues before the CDR3 end, the germline J gene is used to fill in that end. The chain joins TRBV13-3 to TRBJ2-5, with TRBD2 matching over 11 bases. Per the germline V gene, CDR1 is NNHDY and CDR2 is SYVADS. The CDR3 sequence is 16 residues long. Partial CDR3 DNA: TGTGCCAGCAGTGCGGGGACTGGGGGTAGAGGAGAC. Amino acids: CASSAGTGGRGD. The entire CDR3 sequence reads CASSAGTGGRGDTQYF.